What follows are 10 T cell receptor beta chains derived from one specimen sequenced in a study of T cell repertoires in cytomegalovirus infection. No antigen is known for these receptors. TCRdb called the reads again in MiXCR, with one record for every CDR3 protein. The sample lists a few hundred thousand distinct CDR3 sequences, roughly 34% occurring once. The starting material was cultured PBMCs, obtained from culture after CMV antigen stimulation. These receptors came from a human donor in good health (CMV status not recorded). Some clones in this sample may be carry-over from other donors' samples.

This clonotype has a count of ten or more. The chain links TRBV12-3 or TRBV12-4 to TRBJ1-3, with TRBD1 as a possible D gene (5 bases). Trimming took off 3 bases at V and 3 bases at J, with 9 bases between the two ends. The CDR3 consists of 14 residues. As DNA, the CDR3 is TGTGCCAGCAGTTTTGGAGGGGATGGAAACACCATATATTTT. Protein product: CASSFGGDGNTIYF.

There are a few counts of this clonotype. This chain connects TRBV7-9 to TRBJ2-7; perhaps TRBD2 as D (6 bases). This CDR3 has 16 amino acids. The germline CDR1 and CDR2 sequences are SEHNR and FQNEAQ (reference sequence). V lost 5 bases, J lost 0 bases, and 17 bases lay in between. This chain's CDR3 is CASSPRGGAPSYEQYF. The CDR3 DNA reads TGTGCCAGCAGCCCTCGGGGCGGGGCACCCTCCTACGAGCAGTACTTC.

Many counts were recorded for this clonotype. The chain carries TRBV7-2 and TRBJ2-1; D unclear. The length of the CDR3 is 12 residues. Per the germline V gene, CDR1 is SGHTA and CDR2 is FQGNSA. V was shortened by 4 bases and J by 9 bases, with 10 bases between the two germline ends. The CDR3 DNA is TGTGCCAGCAGCTGGCCCCCGGCTGAGCAGTTCTTC. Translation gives CASSWPPAEQFF.

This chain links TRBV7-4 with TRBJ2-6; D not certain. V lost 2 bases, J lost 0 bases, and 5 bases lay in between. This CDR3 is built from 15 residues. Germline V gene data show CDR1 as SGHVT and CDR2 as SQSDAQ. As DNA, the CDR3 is TGTGCCAGCAGCTTATGGAACTCTGGGGCCAACGTCCTGACTTTC. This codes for CASSLWNSGANVLTF. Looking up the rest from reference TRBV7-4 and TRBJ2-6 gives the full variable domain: GAGVSQSPRYKVAKRGRDVALRCDSISGHVTLYWYRQTLGQGSEVLTYSQSDAQRDKSGRPSGRFSAERPERSVSTLKIQRTEQGDSAVYLCASSLWNSGANVLTFGAGSRLTVL.

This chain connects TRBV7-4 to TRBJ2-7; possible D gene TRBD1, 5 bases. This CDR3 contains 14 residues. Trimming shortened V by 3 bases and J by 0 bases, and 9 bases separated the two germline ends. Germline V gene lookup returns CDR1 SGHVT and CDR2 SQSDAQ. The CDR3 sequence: CASSLRQSSYEQYV. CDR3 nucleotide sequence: TGTGCCAGCAGCTTGAGACAGAGCTCCTACGAGCAGTACGTC.

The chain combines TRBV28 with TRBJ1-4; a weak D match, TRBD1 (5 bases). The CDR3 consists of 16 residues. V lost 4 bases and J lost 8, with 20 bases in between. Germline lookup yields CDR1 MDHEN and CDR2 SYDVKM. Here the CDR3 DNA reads TGTGCCAGCAGTTATTATATCGGGGCAGAAGCCGAAAAACTGTTTTTT. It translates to CASSYYIGAEAEKLFF.

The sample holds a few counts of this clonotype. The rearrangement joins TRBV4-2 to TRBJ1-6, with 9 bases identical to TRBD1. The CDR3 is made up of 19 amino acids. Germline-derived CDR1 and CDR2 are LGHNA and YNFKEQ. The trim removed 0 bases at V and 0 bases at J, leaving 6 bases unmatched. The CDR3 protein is CASSQETGGSGSYNSPLHF. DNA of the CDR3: TGTGCCAGCAGCCAAGAGACAGGGGGTTCTGGCTCCTATAATTCACCCCTCCACTTT.

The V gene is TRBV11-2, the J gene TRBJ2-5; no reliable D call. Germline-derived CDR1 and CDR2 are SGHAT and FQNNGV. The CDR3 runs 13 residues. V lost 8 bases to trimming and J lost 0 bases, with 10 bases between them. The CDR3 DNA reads TGTGCCAGCCAAAGGCATTACCAAGAGACCCAGTACTTC. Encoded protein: CASQRHYQETQYF.

DNA for the CDR3: TGCGCCAGCAGTCAAACCCCGGGGGTTGGGGGTCGGACTGAAGCTTTCTTT. Its translation: CASSQTPGVGGRTEAFF. The chain carries TRBV4-3 and TRBJ1-1; D possibly corresponds to TRBD1 (5 bases). Germline CDR1 reads LGHNA; CDR2 reads YSLEER. The CDR3 is made up of 17 amino acids. V lost 6 bases, J lost 5 bases, and 25 bases lay in between.

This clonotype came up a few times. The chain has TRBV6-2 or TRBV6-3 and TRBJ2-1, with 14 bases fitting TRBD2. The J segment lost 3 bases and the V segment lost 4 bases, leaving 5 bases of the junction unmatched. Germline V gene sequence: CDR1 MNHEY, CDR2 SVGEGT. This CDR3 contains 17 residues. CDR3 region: CASSSPGLAGVYNEQFF. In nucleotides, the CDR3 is TGTGCCAGCAGTTCCCCGGGACTAGCGGGAGTCTACAATGAGCAGTTCTTC.